This T cell receptor beta chain was sequenced for a study of cytomegalovirus exposure and HLA in healthy donors. Study at large: Assignment to the Caucasian-associated ancestry cluster applied to over 70% of the approximately 360 genotyped donors. General observations from the study: Reports described diagnosis of cytomegalovirus status by the classifier as highly specific and sensitive.

Worth noting for this clone: What it recognizes is unknown.

With 60 Vbeta and 13 Jbeta primers, the PCR was carried out. Per the study methods: In a later analysis, of roughly 83 million unique beta chains, about 12 million appeared in at least two donors. Using immunoSEQ multiplex PCR, the repertoire was profiled, and TCRdb retains in-frame clones only, with some absent. D and trimming come from the DNA, and the V and J calls and clone size come from that table. The specimen's table records 95,000 to 150,000 clones. Sequencing input: PBMCs. The sequence was collected from a young man in good health and CMV-seronegative.

CDR3 sequence: CASSLSASRDEQFF. In DNA form, the CDR3 reads TGTGCCAGCAGCTTGTCGGCCTCCAGGGATGAGCAGTTCTTC. The chain couples TRBV7-9 to TRBJ2-1, with a possible D match to TRBD1 (5 bases). Germline V gene data show CDR1 as SEHNR and CDR2 as FQNEAQ (reference sequence). The CDR3 runs 14 residues. V was pared by 3 bases and J by 8 bases, with 14 bases between.